Below are 12 T cell receptor beta chains sequenced from a single sample in a study of cytomegalovirus exposure and HLA in healthy donors. PCR used 60 Vbeta primers and 13 Jbeta primers. TCRdb keeps only in-frame clones here, not all; method: immunoSEQ multiplex PCR. The table includes under 200,000 clones, approximately 84% detected once. The sample taken for sequencing was PBMCs. The receptors shown here come from a boy younger than 18 in good health and CMV-seronegative.

This chain connects TRBV28 to TRBJ1-4, with a tentative D call TRBD1 (6 bases). The germline V and J ends were trimmed by 6 bases and 3 bases, with 14 bases remaining between them. The germline V gene encodes CDR1 MDHEN and CDR2 SYDVKM. This CDR3 spans 15 amino acids. CDR3 amino acids: CASSRSQGPNEKLFF. CDR3 nucleotides: TGTGCCAGCAGCCGTAGCCAGGGGCCTAATGAAAAACTGTTTTTT.

The chain uses TRBV30 and TRBJ1-2; no definite D call. The germline V gene has CDR1 GTSNPN and CDR2 SVGIG (reference sequence). The CDR3 runs 13 residues. V lost 1 base to trimming and J lost 4 bases, with 10 bases between them. CDR3 loop: CAWSDRDFYGYTF. CDR3 coding DNA: TGTGCCTGGAGTGACCGGGATTTCTATGGCTACACCTTC.

This clone appeared once. The rearrangement uses TRBV11-2 and TRBJ2-5; 8 bases fit TRBD2. The CDR3 contains 18 residues. Germline values: CDR1 SGHAT, CDR2 FQNNGV. V gave up 4 bases and J gave up 1 base; unmatched junction bases: 14. Here the CDR3 reads CASSSRYSLAGLQETQYF. In nucleotides, the CDR3 is TGTGCCAGCAGCTCGAGGTATAGCCTAGCGGGCCTCCAAGAGACCCAGTACTTC.

This sequence joins TRBV5-4 and TRBJ1-2, with a weak D call TRBD1 (5 bases). The CDR3 has 15 residues. The germline CDR1 and CDR2 sequences are SGHNT and YYREEE (reference sequence). Trimming removed 3 bases from V and 6 bases from J, with 18 bases in between. CDR3 sequence: CASSSPPGSLDGYTF. In DNA form, the CDR3 reads TGTGCCAGCAGCTCCCCGCCAGGGTCTCTTGATGGCTACACCTTC.

J is TRBJ2-3 and V is TRBV5-4; 7 bases match TRBD2. V was pared by 1 base and J by 7 bases, with 15 bases of the junction left unmatched. The CDR3 has 17 residues. Germline CDR1 is SGHNT and CDR2 is YYREEE (reference sequence). The chain's CDR3 is CASSLSRAGLGAHTQYF. CDR3 coding DNA: TGTGCCAGCAGCTTGAGCCGAGCGGGATTAGGAGCACATACGCAGTATTTT.

The chain employs TRBV5-4 and TRBJ2-7; 8 bases fit TRBD1. After removal of 0 bases from V and 5 bases from J, the junction contained 4 bases not matched to a gene. CDR1 and CDR2 (germline): SGHNT, YYREEE (reference sequence). The CDR3 runs 14 residues. CDR3 coding DNA: TGTGCCAGCAGCTTGGACAGGGGGGTCCACGAGCAGTACTTC. Its translation is CASSLDRGVHEQYF.

The chain recombines TRBV7-9 with TRBJ1-2, with 7 bases aligning to TRBD1. V lost 6 bases to trimming and J lost 4 bases; unmatched junction nucleotides: 2. This CDR3 contains 12 residues. Germline CDR1 and CDR2: SEHNR and FQNEAQ (reference sequence). DNA for the CDR3: TGTGCCAGCAGAGGGGGCTCCTATGGCTACACCTTC. This translates into CASRGGSYGYTF.

This chain links TRBV5-4 with TRBJ2-5; the match to TRBD2 covers 12 bases. The CDR3 totals 17 residues. J was trimmed by 5 bases and V by 0 bases; bases with no gene match: 8. The germline V gene has CDR1 SGHNT and CDR2 YYREEE (reference sequence). The CDR3 nucleotides read TGTGCCAGCAGCTTGGTTGCTAGCGGGGGGGCCTGGGAGACCCAGTACTTC. Amino acid sequence: CASSLVASGGAWETQYF. Filled out from reference TRBV5-4 and TRBJ2-5, the complete variable domain reads ETGVTQSPTHLIKTRGQQVTLRCSSQSGHNTVSWYQQALGQGPQFIFQYYREEENGRGNFPPRFSGLQFPNYSSELNVNALELDDSALYLCASSLVASGGAWETQYFGPGTRLLVL.

This sequence joins TRBV5-4 and TRBJ2-7, with 8 nucleotides matching TRBD1. Germline lookup yields CDR1 SGHNT and CDR2 YYREEE (reference sequence). The CDR3 is made up of 14 amino acids. The V gene end was trimmed by 3 bases and the J gene end by 3 bases; junction bases not matched to a gene: 5. The CDR3 protein is CASSSQGADYEQYF. The CDR3 DNA reads TGTGCCAGCAGCTCTCAGGGGGCCGACTACGAGCAGTACTTC.

This clone occurred a few times. The chain joins TRBV4-2 to TRBJ1-5; TRBD1 agrees at 11 bases. In germline, CDR1 is LGHNA, CDR2 YNFKEQ. Trimming cost V 1 base and J 7 bases; bases outside gene matches: 3. CDR3 size: 15 residues. The CDR3 sequence is CASSQAGQGGQPQHF. Here the CDR3 DNA reads TGTGCCAGCAGCCAAGCGGGACAGGGGGGCCAGCCCCAGCATTTT.

The V call is TRBV2, the J call TRBJ2-1, with D perhaps matching TRBD1 (5 bases). Trimming cost V 3 bases and J 5 bases, with 11 bases left between them. This CDR3 contains 14 residues. Germline lookup yields CDR1 SNHLY and CDR2 FYNNEI. The CDR3 bases are TGTGCCAGCAGTGACAGGACATATAACAATGAGCAGTTCTTC. It yields the protein CASSDRTYNNEQFF.

This chain joins TRBV10-3 and TRBJ1-6; no reliable D call. Per germline, CDR1 ENHRY and CDR2 SYGVKD. V was shortened by 3 bases and J by 8 bases, with 17 bases between the two germline ends. The CDR3 is 16 residues long. CDR3 loop: CAISDNYRGVDSPLHF. CDR3 sequence (DNA): TGTGCCATCAGTGACAACTACCGGGGTGTAGATTCACCCCTCCACTTT.